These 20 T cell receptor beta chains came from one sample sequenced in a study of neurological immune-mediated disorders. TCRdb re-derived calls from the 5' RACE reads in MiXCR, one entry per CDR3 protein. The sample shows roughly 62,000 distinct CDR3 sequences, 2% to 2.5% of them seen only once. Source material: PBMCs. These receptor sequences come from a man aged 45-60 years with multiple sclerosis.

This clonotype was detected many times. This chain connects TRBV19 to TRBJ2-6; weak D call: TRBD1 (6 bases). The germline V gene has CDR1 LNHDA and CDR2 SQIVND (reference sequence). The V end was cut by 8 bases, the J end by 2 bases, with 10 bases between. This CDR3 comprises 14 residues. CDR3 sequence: CASEQGAGANVLTF. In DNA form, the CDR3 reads TGTGCCAGTGAACAGGGTGCTGGGGCCAACGTCCTGACTTTC.

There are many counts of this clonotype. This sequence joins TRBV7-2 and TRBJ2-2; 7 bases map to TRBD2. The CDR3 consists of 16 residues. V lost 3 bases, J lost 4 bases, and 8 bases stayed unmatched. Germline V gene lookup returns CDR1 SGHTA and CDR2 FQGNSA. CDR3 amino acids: CASSLLQRGVTGELFF. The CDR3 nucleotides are TGTGCCAGCAGCTTGTTACAGCGGGGTGTCACCGGGGAGCTGTTTTTT.

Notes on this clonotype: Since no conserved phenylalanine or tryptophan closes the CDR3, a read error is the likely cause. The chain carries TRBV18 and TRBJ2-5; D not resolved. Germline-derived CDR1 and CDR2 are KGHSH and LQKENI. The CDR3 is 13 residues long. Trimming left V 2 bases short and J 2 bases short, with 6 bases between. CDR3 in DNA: TGTGCCAGCTCACCAAAACAACAAGAGACCCAGTACTAC. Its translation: CASSPKQQETQYY.

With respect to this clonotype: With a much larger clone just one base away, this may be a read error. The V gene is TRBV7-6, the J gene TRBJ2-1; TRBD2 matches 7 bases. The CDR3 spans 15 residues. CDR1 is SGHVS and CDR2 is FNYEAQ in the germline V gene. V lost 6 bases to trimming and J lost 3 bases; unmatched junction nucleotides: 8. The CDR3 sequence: CASSGGGGNYNEQFF. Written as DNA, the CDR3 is TGTGCCAGCAGTGGCGGGGGAGGAAACTACAATGAGCAGTTCTTC.

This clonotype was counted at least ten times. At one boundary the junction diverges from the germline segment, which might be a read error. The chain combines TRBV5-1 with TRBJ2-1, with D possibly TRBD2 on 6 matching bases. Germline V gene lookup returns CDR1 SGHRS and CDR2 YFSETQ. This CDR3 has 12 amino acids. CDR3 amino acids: CASSWGTGDRLF. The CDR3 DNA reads TGCGCCAGCAGCTGGGGGACGGGGGATCGGCTCTTC.

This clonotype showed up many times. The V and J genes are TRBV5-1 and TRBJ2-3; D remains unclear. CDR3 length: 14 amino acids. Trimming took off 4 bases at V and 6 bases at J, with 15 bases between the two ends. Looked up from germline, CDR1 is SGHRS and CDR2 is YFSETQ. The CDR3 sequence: CASSLVGTGDTQYF. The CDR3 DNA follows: TGCGCCAGCAGCCTGGTTGGCACCGGGGATACGCAGTATTTT.

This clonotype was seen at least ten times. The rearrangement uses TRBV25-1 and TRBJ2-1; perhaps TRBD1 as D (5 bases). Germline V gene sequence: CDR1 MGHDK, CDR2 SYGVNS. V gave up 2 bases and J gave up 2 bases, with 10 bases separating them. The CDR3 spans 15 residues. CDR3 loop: CASSEDGAPYNEQFF. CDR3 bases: TGTGCCAGCAGTGAAGATGGGGCCCCCTACAATGAGCAGTTCTTC.

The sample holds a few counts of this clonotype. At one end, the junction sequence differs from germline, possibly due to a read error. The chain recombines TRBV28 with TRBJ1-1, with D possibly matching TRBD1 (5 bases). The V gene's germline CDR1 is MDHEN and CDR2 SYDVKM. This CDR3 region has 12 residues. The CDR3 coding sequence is TGTGACAGCAGTATACAGGAAAATGAAGCTTTCTTT. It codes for CDSSIQENEAFF.

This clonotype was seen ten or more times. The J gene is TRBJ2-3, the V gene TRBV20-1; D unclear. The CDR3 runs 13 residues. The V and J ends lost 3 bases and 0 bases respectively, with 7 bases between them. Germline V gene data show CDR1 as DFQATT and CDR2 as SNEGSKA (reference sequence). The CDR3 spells CSASGGSTDTQYF. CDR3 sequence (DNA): TGCAGTGCTAGTGGCGGTAGCACAGATACGCAGTATTTT.

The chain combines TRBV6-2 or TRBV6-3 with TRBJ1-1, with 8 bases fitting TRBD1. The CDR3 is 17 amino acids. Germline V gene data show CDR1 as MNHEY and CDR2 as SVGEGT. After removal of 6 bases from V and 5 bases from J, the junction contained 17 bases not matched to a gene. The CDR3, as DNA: TGTGCCAGCAGCTCTACCTGGACAGGGAAGGGGCGGACTGAAGCTTTCTTT. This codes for CASSSTWTGKGRTEAFF.

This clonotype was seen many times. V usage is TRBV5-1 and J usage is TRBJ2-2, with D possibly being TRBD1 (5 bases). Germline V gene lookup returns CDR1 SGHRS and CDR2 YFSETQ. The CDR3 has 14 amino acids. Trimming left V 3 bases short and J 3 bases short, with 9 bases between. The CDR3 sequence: CASSSRTYTGELFF. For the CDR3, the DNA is TGCGCCAGCAGCTCCCGGACATACACCGGGGAGCTGTTTTTT.

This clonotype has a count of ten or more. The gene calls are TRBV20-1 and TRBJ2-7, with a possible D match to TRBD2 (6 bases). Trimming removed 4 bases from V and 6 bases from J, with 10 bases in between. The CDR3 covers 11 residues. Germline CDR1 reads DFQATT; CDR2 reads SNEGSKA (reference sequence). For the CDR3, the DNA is TGCAGTGCTACCCGGGAGAGCGAGCAGTACTTC. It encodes CSATRESEQYF.

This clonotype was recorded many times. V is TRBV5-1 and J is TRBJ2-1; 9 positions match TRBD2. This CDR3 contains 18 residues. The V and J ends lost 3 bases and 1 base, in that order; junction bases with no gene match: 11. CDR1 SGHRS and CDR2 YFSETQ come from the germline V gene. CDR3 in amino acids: CASSSSGGSGGSYNEQFF. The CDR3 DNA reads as TGCGCCAGCAGCTCCTCGGGTGGTAGCGGGGGTTCCTACAATGAGCAGTTCTTC.

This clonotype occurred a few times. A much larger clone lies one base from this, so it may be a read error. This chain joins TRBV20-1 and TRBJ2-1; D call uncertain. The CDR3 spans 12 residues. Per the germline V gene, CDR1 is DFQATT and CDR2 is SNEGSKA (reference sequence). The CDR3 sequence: CSDRVGYNEQFF. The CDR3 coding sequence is TGCAGTGATAGAGTCGGATACAATGAGCAGTTCTTC.

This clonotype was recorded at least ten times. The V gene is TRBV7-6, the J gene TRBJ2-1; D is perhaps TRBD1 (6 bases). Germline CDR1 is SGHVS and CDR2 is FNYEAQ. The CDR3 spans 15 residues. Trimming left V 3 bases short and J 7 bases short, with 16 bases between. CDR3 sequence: CASSFNTGSLNEQFF. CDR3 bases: TGTGCCAGCAGCTTCAACACAGGGAGTTTAAATGAGCAGTTCTTC.

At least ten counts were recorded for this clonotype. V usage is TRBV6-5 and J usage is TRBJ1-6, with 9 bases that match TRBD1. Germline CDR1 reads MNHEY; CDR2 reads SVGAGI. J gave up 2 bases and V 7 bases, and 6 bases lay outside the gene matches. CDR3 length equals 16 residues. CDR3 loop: CASTRTGVPYNSPLHF. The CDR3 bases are TGTGCCAGCACCCGGACAGGGGTTCCCTATAATTCACCCCTCCACTTT.

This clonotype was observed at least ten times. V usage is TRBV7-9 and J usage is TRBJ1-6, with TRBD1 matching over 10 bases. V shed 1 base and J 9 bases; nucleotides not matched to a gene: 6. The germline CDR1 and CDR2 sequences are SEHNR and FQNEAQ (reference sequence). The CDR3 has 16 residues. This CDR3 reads CASSLVRGQGSSPLHF. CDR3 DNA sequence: TGTGCCAGCAGCTTAGTGCGGGGACAGGGGTCTTCACCCCTCCACTTT.

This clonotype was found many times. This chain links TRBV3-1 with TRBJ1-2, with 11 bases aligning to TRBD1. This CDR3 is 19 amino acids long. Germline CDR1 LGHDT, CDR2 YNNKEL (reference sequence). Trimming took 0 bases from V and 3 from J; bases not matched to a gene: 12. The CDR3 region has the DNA TGTGCCAGCAGCCAAGATCTGGGACAGGGGGTCCCGGCTGACTATGGCTACACCTTC. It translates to CASSQDLGQGVPADYGYTF.

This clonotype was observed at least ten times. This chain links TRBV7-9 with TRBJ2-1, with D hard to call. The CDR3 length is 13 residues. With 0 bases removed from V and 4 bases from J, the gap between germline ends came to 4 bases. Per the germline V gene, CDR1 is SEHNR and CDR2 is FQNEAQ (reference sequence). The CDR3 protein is CASSLAAYNEQFF. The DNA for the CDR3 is TGTGCCAGCAGCTTAGCTGCTTACAATGAGCAGTTCTTC.

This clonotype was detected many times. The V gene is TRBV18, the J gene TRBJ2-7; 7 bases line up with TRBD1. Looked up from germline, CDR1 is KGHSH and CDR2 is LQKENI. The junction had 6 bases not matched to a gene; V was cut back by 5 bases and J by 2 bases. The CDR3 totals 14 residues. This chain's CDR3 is CASSEGQTTYEQYF. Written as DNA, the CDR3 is TGTGCCAGCTCAGAGGGACAGACAACCTACGAGCAGTACTTC.